This T cell receptor (beta chain) was sequenced in a study of CD8+ T cells in alopecia areata. Study-level information: Oral tofacitinib, 5 to 10 mg twice daily, was given in an open-label trial. It was 6 to 18 months of tofacitinib, and then there were 6 months off drug.

CDR3 length: 14 amino acids. The germline gives CDR1 GTSNPN, CDR2 SVGIG (reference sequence). V dropped 1 base and J dropped 1 base, with 8 bases sitting between them. Peripheral blood samples and lesional scalp punch biopsies were obtained from alopecia areata patients. Sequencing used cDNA as its template, made by extracting RNA and reverse transcribing it. Method: immunoSEQ multiplex PCR; TCRdb's copy keeps in-frame clones and lacks some. The sample includes roughly 150,000 clones, more than 45% seen only once; the top ten take roughly a fifth. This material consisted of CD8+ T cells sorted from blood, taken at week 0. The chain uses TRBV30 and TRBJ2-1; perhaps D is TRBD1 or TRBD2 (5 bases each). The clonotype was recovered from a human donor with alopecia areata. CDR3 in amino acids: CAWSAGASYNEQFF. The CDR3 coding sequence is TGTGCCTGGAGTGCCGGGGCGTCCTACAATGAGCAGTTCTTC. Together with reference TRBV30 and TRBJ2-1, the CDR3 gives the full variable domain: SQTIHQWPATLVQPVGSPLSLECTVEGTSNPNLYWYRQAAGRGLQLLFYSVGIGQISSEVPQNLSASRPQDRQFILSSKKLLLSDSGFYLCAWSAGASYNEQFFGPGTRLTVL.